A selection of T cell receptor beta chains follows, all from one sample in a study of blood T cell repertoires in COVID-19. Some clones are missing from TCRdb's copy, which holds only in-frame ones; the method was immunoSEQ multiplex PCR. The profile shows around 310,000 clones, under 90% of them singletons. The sample comprised PBMCs or T cells enriched from blood (not recorded which). The receptors shown here come from a woman aged 25-40 years who had recovered from COVID-19. Both conserved end residues are part of each CDR3. Fields, in order: J gene, clone size, D gene, V gene, CDR3 protein, CDR3 DNA. A D gene is named only where the DNA matches it firmly. Size tells how often a clone was seen (once, few, many) or the class of an expanded clone, and some rows leave it out.

J gene: TRBJ2-7
clone size: -
D gene: TRBD2
V gene: TRBV11-3
CDR3 protein: CASSSDSGYEQYF
CDR3 DNA: TGTGCCAGCAGCTCGGATAGCGGGTACGAGCAGTACTTC

J gene: TRBJ1-2
clone size: -
D gene: -
V gene: TRBV4-1
CDR3 protein: CASSQVIGDYGYTF
CDR3 DNA: TGCGCCAGCAGCCAAGTAATCGGGGACTATGGCTACACCTTC

J gene: TRBJ1-5
clone size: -
D gene: -
V gene: TRBV7-2
CDR3 protein: CASSAPSFNQPQHF
CDR3 DNA: TGTGCCAGCAGCGCACCGAGCTTCAATCAGCCCCAGCATTTT

J gene: TRBJ2-2
clone size: -
D gene: -
V gene: TRBV10-3
CDR3 protein: CAIPRRGVNTGELFF
CDR3 DNA: TGTGCCATCCCCAGGAGGGGAGTAAACACCGGGGAGCTGTTTTTT

J gene: TRBJ1-6
clone size: -
D gene: TRBD1
V gene: TRBV3-1/TRBV3-2
CDR3 protein: CASRTGHWPLHF
CDR3 DNA: TGTGCCAGCCGGACAGGCCATTGGCCCCTCCACTTT

J gene: TRBJ2-7
clone size: -
D gene: TRBD1
V gene: TRBV10-3
CDR3 protein: CAISSGTAHYEQYF
CDR3 DNA: TGTGCCATCAGTTCCGGGACAGCCCATTACGAGCAGTACTTC

J gene: TRBJ2-2
clone size: -
D gene: -
V gene: TRBV5-1
CDR3 protein: CASSFAIGTGELFF
CDR3 DNA: TGCGCCAGCAGCTTCGCTATTGGCACCGGGGAGCTGTTTTTT

J gene: TRBJ2-1
clone size: -
D gene: -
V gene: TRBV14
CDR3 protein: CASSLRGSYNEQFF
CDR3 DNA: TGTGCCAGCAGCCTCAGGGGATCCTACAATGAGCAGTTCTTC

J gene: TRBJ2-6
clone size: -
D gene: -
V gene: TRBV5-4
CDR3 protein: CASSTVTANVLTF
CDR3 DNA: TGTGCCAGCAGCACGGTCACGGCCAACGTCCTGACTTTC

J gene: TRBJ1-3
clone size: -
D gene: -
V gene: TRBV7-9
CDR3 protein: CASSLDIGSGNTIYF
CDR3 DNA: TGTGCCAGCAGCTTAGATATCGGCTCTGGAAACACCATATATTTT

J gene: TRBJ1-2
clone size: -
D gene: -
V gene: TRBV28
CDR3 protein: CASSLFRVGSGYTF
CDR3 DNA: TGTGCCAGCAGTTTATTCCGGGTCGGGTCTGGCTACACCTTC

J gene: TRBJ2-2
clone size: -
D gene: -
V gene: TRBV3-1/TRBV3-2
CDR3 protein: CASSHNTGRAGELFF
CDR3 DNA: TGTGCCAGCAGCCATAATACAGGGAGGGCCGGGGAGCTGTTTTTT

J gene: TRBJ1-1
clone size: -
D gene: -
V gene: TRBV7-9
CDR3 protein: CASRPSENTEAFF
CDR3 DNA: TGTGCCAGCAGGCCGAGCGAGAACACTGAAGCTTTCTTT

J gene: TRBJ2-1
clone size: -
D gene: TRBD1
V gene: TRBV19
CDR3 protein: CASSRKDILTGGLPYNEQFF
CDR3 DNA: TGTGCCAGTAGTCGAAAGGACATCTTGACAGGGGGCTTGCCCTACAATGAGCAGTTCTTC

J gene: TRBJ1-1
clone size: -
D gene: -
V gene: TRBV6-5
CDR3 protein: CASSIARGYTEAFF
CDR3 DNA: TGTGCCAGCAGTATTGCCCGGGGGTACACTGAAGCTTTCTTT

J gene: TRBJ2-7
clone size: -
D gene: -
V gene: TRBV18
CDR3 protein: CASSPDSPHIYEQYF
CDR3 DNA: TGTGCCAGCTCACCAGACTCCCCCCATATATACGAGCAGTACTTC

J gene: TRBJ1-2
clone size: -
D gene: -
V gene: TRBV28
CDR3 protein: CASSLRAYGYTF
CDR3 DNA: TGTGCCAGCAGTTTGAGGGCCTATGGCTACACCTTC

J gene: TRBJ2-1
clone size: -
D gene: -
V gene: TRBV6-5
CDR3 protein: CASSAGFRGPEQFF
CDR3 DNA: TGTGCCAGCAGCGCGGGGTTTCGCGGACCGGAGCAGTTCTTC

J gene: TRBJ2-1
clone size: -
D gene: -
V gene: TRBV15
CDR3 protein: CATSRSAAGYNEQFF
CDR3 DNA: TGTGCCACCAGCCGTTCTGCGGCGGGCTACAATGAGCAGTTCTTC

J gene: TRBJ2-3
clone size: once
D gene: -
V gene: TRBV9
CDR3 protein: CASSVQGLNTQYF
CDR3 DNA: TGTGCCAGCAGCGTACAGGGCCTGAATACGCAGTATTTT

J gene: TRBJ1-5
clone size: -
D gene: -
V gene: TRBV3-1/TRBV3-2
CDR3 protein: CASSQDGSYSTQHF
CDR3 DNA: TGTGCCAGCAGCCAAGATGGCAGTTACAGTACCCAGCATTTT

J gene: TRBJ1-1
clone size: few
D gene: -
V gene: TRBV19
CDR3 protein: CATSAGAVAEAFF
CDR3 DNA: TGTGCCACCTCAGCGGGGGCAGTAGCTGAAGCTTTCTTT

J gene: TRBJ2-2
clone size: -
D gene: TRBD1
V gene: TRBV10-3
CDR3 protein: CAISEVGQGPTGELFF
CDR3 DNA: TGTGCCATCAGTGAGGTAGGACAGGGGCCCACCGGGGAGCTGTTTTTT

J gene: TRBJ2-3
clone size: -
D gene: TRBD2
V gene: TRBV19
CDR3 protein: CASILSLSGAPSTSTDTQYF
CDR3 DNA: TGTGCCAGTATCCTATCCCTTAGCGGGGCTCCAAGCACTAGCACAGATACGCAGTATTTT

J gene: TRBJ1-1
clone size: -
D gene: -
V gene: TRBV7-6
CDR3 protein: CASSSGMRGGDTEAFF
CDR3 DNA: TGTGCCAGCAGCTCCGGTATGAGGGGAGGTGACACTGAAGCTTTCTTT

J gene: TRBJ2-1
clone size: -
D gene: -
V gene: TRBV15
CDR3 protein: CATSSLTGLGNEQFF
CDR3 DNA: TGTGCCACCAGCAGCCTAACAGGTTTAGGCAATGAGCAGTTCTTC

J gene: TRBJ2-1
clone size: -
D gene: TRBD2
V gene: TRBV27
CDR3 protein: CASSPLTSGNEQFF
CDR3 DNA: TGTGCCAGCAGTCCACTTACTAGCGGCAATGAGCAGTTCTTC

J gene: TRBJ1-4
clone size: -
D gene: -
V gene: TRBV9
CDR3 protein: CASSPGTRYEKLFF
CDR3 DNA: TGTGCCAGCAGCCCGGGGACTCGCTATGAAAAACTGTTTTTT

J gene: TRBJ2-7
clone size: -
D gene: TRBD2
V gene: TRBV15
CDR3 protein: CATSSGLAGGEQYF
CDR3 DNA: TGTGCCACCAGCAGTGGACTAGCGGGAGGCGAGCAGTACTTC

J gene: TRBJ2-2
clone size: -
D gene: TRBD2
V gene: TRBV25-1
CDR3 protein: CASRGTSGSIDTGELFF
CDR3 DNA: TGTGCCAGCCGGGGGACTAGCGGGAGTATTGACACCGGGGAGCTGTTTTTT

J gene: TRBJ1-1
clone size: -
D gene: -
V gene: TRBV19
CDR3 protein: CASSRGQLNTEAFF
CDR3 DNA: TGTGCCAGTAGTAGAGGACAGCTGAACACTGAAGCTTTCTTT

J gene: TRBJ2-1
clone size: once
D gene: -
V gene: TRBV7-2
CDR3 protein: CASSLDRIFSYNEQFF
CDR3 DNA: TGTGCCAGCAGCTTAGACAGGATCTTCTCCTACAATGAGCAGTTCTTC

J gene: TRBJ2-7
clone size: -
D gene: -
V gene: TRBV18
CDR3 protein: CASSPEQGTTYEQYF
CDR3 DNA: TGTGCCAGCTCACCGGAGCAGGGGACTACCTACGAGCAGTACTTC

J gene: TRBJ1-6
clone size: -
D gene: -
V gene: TRBV30
CDR3 protein: CAWTLPAIRGGFRPLHF
CDR3 DNA: TGTGCCTGGACCTTACCCGCGATACGGGGGGGATTTCGACCCCTCCACTTT

J gene: TRBJ1-1
clone size: -
D gene: -
V gene: TRBV11-2
CDR3 protein: CASSLWLDTEAFF
CDR3 DNA: TGTGCCAGCAGCCTCTGGCTGGACACTGAAGCTTTCTTT

J gene: TRBJ1-5
clone size: -
D gene: -
V gene: TRBV20-1
CDR3 protein: CSASPLKLYSNQPQHF
CDR3 DNA: TGCAGTGCTAGTCCCCTGAAACTGTATAGCAATCAGCCCCAGCATTTT

J gene: TRBJ2-3
clone size: -
D gene: -
V gene: TRBV7-3
CDR3 protein: CASSLKLGDSLLYF
CDR3 DNA: TGTGCCAGCAGCTTAAAGTTAGGGGACTCGTTATTGTATTTT

J gene: TRBJ1-3
clone size: once
D gene: TRBD1
V gene: TRBV5-1
CDR3 protein: CASSSNRGSGNTIYF
CDR3 DNA: TGCGCCAGCAGCTCAAACAGGGGCTCTGGAAACACCATATATTTT

J gene: TRBJ2-7
clone size: -
D gene: -
V gene: TRBV10-3
CDR3 protein: CAISRSGISYEQYF
CDR3 DNA: TGTGCCATCAGTAGGTCAGGGATTTCCTACGAGCAGTACTTC

J gene: TRBJ2-7
clone size: -
D gene: TRBD2
V gene: TRBV2
CDR3 protein: CASSDVFAGGYEQYF
CDR3 DNA: TGTGCCAGCAGTGATGTTTTTGCGGGAGGCTACGAGCAGTACTTC

J gene: TRBJ2-5
clone size: once
D gene: -
V gene: TRBV18
CDR3 protein: CASSPLSGQETQYF
CDR3 DNA: TGTGCCAGCTCACCACTCTCAGGTCAAGAGACCCAGTACTTC

J gene: TRBJ2-5
clone size: -
D gene: TRBD2
V gene: TRBV11-2
CDR3 protein: CASSLTSGRSRETQYF
CDR3 DNA: TGTGCCAGCAGCTTAACTAGCGGGAGGTCACGAGAGACCCAGTACTTC

J gene: TRBJ2-5
clone size: -
D gene: -
V gene: TRBV12-3/TRBV12-4
CDR3 protein: CASSRSGRQLNF
CDR3 DNA: TGTGCCAGCAGCCGCTCGGGGAGGCAGCTCAACTTC

J gene: TRBJ2-2
clone size: -
D gene: TRBD2
V gene: TRBV9
CDR3 protein: CASRLPGLASGELFF
CDR3 DNA: TGTGCCAGCAGGTTACCGGGACTAGCGAGCGGGGAGCTGTTTTTT

J gene: TRBJ2-2
clone size: -
D gene: TRBD2
V gene: TRBV19
CDR3 protein: CASSPGLAGVLTGELFF
CDR3 DNA: TGTGCCAGTAGTCCCGGACTAGCGGGAGTACTTACCGGGGAGCTGTTTTTT

J gene: TRBJ1-1
clone size: -
D gene: -
V gene: TRBV25-1
CDR3 protein: CASSEYDSYADTEAFF
CDR3 DNA: TGTGCCAGCAGTGAATATGACAGCTACGCGGACACTGAAGCTTTCTTT

J gene: TRBJ1-2
clone size: -
D gene: -
V gene: TRBV29-1
CDR3 protein: CSVDKQTYGYTF
CDR3 DNA: TGCAGCGTTGATAAACAGACCTATGGCTACACCTTC

J gene: TRBJ1-4
clone size: once
D gene: -
V gene: TRBV6-4
CDR3 protein: CASSDREGEKLFF
CDR3 DNA: TGTGCCAGCAGTGACAGGGAGGGTGAAAAACTGTTTTTT

J gene: TRBJ2-3
clone size: -
D gene: TRBD1
V gene: TRBV5-1
CDR3 protein: CASSLAGQYTDTQYF
CDR3 DNA: TGCGCCAGCAGCTTGGCGGGACAGTACACAGATACGCAGTATTTT

J gene: TRBJ1-3
clone size: -
D gene: -
V gene: TRBV4-2
CDR3 protein: CASSQVAEGFSGNTIYF
CDR3 DNA: TGTGCCAGCAGCCAAGTCGCCGAGGGATTCTCTGGAAACACCATATATTTT

J gene: TRBJ2-3
clone size: -
D gene: -
V gene: TRBV10-2
CDR3 protein: CASTMGPPELADTQYF
CDR3 DNA: TGCGCCAGCACCATGGGGCCTCCTGAGTTAGCAGATACGCAGTATTTT

J gene: TRBJ1-1
clone size: -
D gene: TRBD1
V gene: TRBV15
CDR3 protein: CATSRPGTGTNTEAFF
CDR3 DNA: TGTGCCACCAGCAGACCGGGGACAGGGACGAACACTGAAGCTTTCTTT

J gene: TRBJ1-4
clone size: -
D gene: TRBD1
V gene: TRBV15
CDR3 protein: CATSRGTGEGEKLFF
CDR3 DNA: TGTGCCACCAGCAGAGGGACAGGGGAAGGCGAAAAACTGTTTTTT